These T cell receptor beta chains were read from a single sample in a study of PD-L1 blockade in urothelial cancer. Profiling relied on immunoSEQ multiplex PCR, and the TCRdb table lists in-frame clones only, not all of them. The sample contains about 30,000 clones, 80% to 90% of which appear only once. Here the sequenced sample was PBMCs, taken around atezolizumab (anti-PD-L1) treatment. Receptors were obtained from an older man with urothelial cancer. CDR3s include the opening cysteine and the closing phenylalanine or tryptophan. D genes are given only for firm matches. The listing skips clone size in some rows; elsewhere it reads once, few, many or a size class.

TGTGCCAGCAGTAGTCGATTGGACGGGACAGTAAATGAAAAACTGTTTTTT	CASSSRLDGTVNEKLFF	TRBV5-6	TRBJ1-4	TRBD1	-
TGTGCCAGCAGCTCACAGCAACAGGGCGCGAACACCGGGGAGCTGTTTTTT	CASSSQQQGANTGELFF	TRBV7-7	TRBJ2-2	-	once
TGTGCCAGCATTCTGAGGGACAGGGGACTTACAGAGCAGTTCTTC	CASILRDRGLTEQFF	TRBV6-6	TRBJ2-1	TRBD1	-
TGTGCCAGCTCCCCTGGGACAGGCAGGGACGAGCAGTACTTC	CASSPGTGRDEQYF	TRBV18	TRBJ2-7	TRBD1	few
TGTGCCTGGAGCCCCGACAGGGGGCGCCTTGAAAAACTGTTTTTT	CAWSPDRGRLEKLFF	TRBV30	TRBJ1-4	TRBD1	-
TGTGCCAGCAGCACCCTAGCCCGGGAGGTAAGATGGACCGGGGAGCTGTTTTTT	CASSTLAREVRWTGELFF	TRBV21-1	TRBJ2-2	-	few
TGTGCCAGCAGCGTAGGACAGGGGCTTGGCTACACCTTC	CASSVGQGLGYTF	TRBV9	TRBJ1-2	TRBD1	once
TGTGCCAGCAGCTTCCGTCAGGTACCCTATGGCTACACCTTC	CASSFRQVPYGYTF	TRBV7-2	TRBJ1-2	-	-
TGTGCCAGCAGTCTAAATCGGGACGGCGGGGACGAGCAGTACTTC	CASSLNRDGGDEQYF	TRBV6-6	TRBJ2-7	-	-
TGTGCCAGCCCTCCCCCCGGACAGGGGGCTCTCGACGAGCAGTACTTC	CASPPPGQGALDEQYF	TRBV28	TRBJ2-7	TRBD1	-
TGTGCCAGCACCCGCGGGGCAAGGAATGAAAAACTGTTTTTT	CASTRGARNEKLFF	TRBV7-9	TRBJ1-4	-	-
TGTGCCACCAGGGTTTCGAGCACTGAAGCTTTCTTT	CATRVSSTEAFF	TRBV15	TRBJ1-1	-	once
TGTGCCAGCAGCGAGCCCGGACAGGGTAAAGATACGCAGTATTTT	CASSEPGQGKDTQYF	TRBV7-2	TRBJ2-3	TRBD1	-
TGTGCCAGCAGCAGGACTCCGGTGGGCACCGGGGAGCTGTTTTTT	CASSRTPVGTGELFF	TRBV7-9	TRBJ2-2	-	few
TGTGCCAGCAGTGAACCGCGGGGCGCGAACACCGGGGAGCTGTTTTTT	CASSEPRGANTGELFF	TRBV6-1	TRBJ2-2	-	-
TGTGCCAGCAGCCCATACAGGGACACCGGGGAGCTGTTTTTT	CASSPYRDTGELFF	TRBV11-3	TRBJ2-2	-	-
TGTGCCAGCAGTGGGGACAGGGGGTATGGCTACACCTTC	CASSGDRGYGYTF	TRBV6-1	TRBJ1-2	TRBD1	-
TGTGCCAGTAGTCCTCGACAGGGTCAGCGCGAGCAGTACTTC	CASSPRQGQREQYF	TRBV19	TRBJ2-7	TRBD1	-
TGTGCCAGCAGCTCCTCCAGACTAGCGGGAGTGACCGGGGAGCTGTTTTTT	CASSSSRLAGVTGELFF	TRBV7-2	TRBJ2-2	TRBD2	-
TGTGCCAGCAGCTCCTCAGCGGGATTGGACTACGAGCAGTACTTC	CASSSSAGLDYEQYF	TRBV27	TRBJ2-7	TRBD2	medium-sized
TGCGCCAGCAGCTTGGGGGTCGGAGGACAGAAATCTGAAGGATATGGCTACACCTTC	CASSLGVGGQKSEGYGYTF	TRBV5-1	TRBJ1-2	-	-
TGTGCCAGCAGCCAAGGACAGAATCAGCCCCAGCATTTT	CASSQGQNQPQHF	TRBV14	TRBJ1-5	-	-
TGTGCCAGCAGTAAAGGGGGGGAAGAGACCCAGTACTTC	CASSKGGEETQYF	TRBV2	TRBJ2-5	-	-
TGCAGCGTGGAAAGCGGGAGAACCTACAATGAGCAGTTCTTC	CSVESGRTYNEQFF	TRBV29-1	TRBJ2-1	TRBD2	once
TGTGCCAGCAGCCTAGGGGCAGGGATGAACACTGAAGCTTTCTTT	CASSLGAGMNTEAFF	TRBV5-5	TRBJ1-1	-	few
TGTGCCAGCAGCGTACTGCGGTCTGCTTACTCACCCCTCCACTTT	CASSVLRSAYSPLHF	TRBV11-2	TRBJ1-6	-	-
TGTGCCAGCTCACCTAGGTACGCTCAGTCGGGGGGGCTTCGAAACACTGAAGCTTTCTTT	CASSPRYAQSGGLRNTEAFF	TRBV18	TRBJ1-1	-	-
TGTGCCAGCAGCGAGGAACTAGCGCCGTCCGACGAGCAGTACTTC	CASSEELAPSDEQYF	TRBV9	TRBJ2-7	TRBD2	few
TGCGCCAGCAGCTTGGTCGGACTAGCGGGAGGGCCCTACAATGAGCAGTTCTTC	CASSLVGLAGGPYNEQFF	TRBV5-1	TRBJ2-1	TRBD2	-
TGTGCCAGCAGCTCGGGGCAGGGGTTGGAGCAGTACTTC	CASSSGQGLEQYF	TRBV6-1	TRBJ2-7	-	-
TGTGCCAGCAGCCCCCTGCCCCTAGGGGGCCAAGAGACCCAGTACTTC	CASSPLPLGGQETQYF	TRBV9	TRBJ2-5	-	-
TGCGCCAGCAGCTTCCAGGGGGCATCGGAGACCCAGTACTTC	CASSFQGASETQYF	TRBV5-1	TRBJ2-5	TRBD1	few
TGCGCCAGCAGCTTGGACGGTCCCGGGACAGGGGTGGAGCTGTTTTTT	CASSLDGPGTGVELFF	TRBV5-1	TRBJ2-2	TRBD1	-
TGTGCCAGTAGTACGCGACAGGGGACGGGGGAAAAACTGTTTTTT	CASSTRQGTGEKLFF	TRBV19	TRBJ1-4	TRBD1	-
TGTGCCAGTAAAGGGACTAGCGGGAGATACACAGATACGCAGTATTTT	CASKGTSGRYTDTQYF	TRBV19	TRBJ2-3	TRBD2	once
TGTGCCTGGAGTAGTAGATCAGATACGCAGTATTTT	CAWSSRSDTQYF	TRBV30	TRBJ2-3	-	-
TGCGCCAGCAGCTTGGATGGTAGTATGGATACGCAGTATTTT	CASSLDGSMDTQYF	TRBV5-1	TRBJ2-3	-	-
TGTGCCAGCAGCCTACAGGGAGTCTATGGCTACACCTTC	CASSLQGVYGYTF	TRBV7-2	TRBJ1-2	-	-
TGTGCCAGCAGCTTGGCCTCCTACAATGAGCAGTTCTTC	CASSLASYNEQFF	TRBV7-8	TRBJ2-1	-	-
TGTGCCAGCAGTTACTCTAGCGGGAGCTCCTACAATGAGCAGTTCTTC	CASSYSSGSSYNEQFF	TRBV6-5	TRBJ2-1	TRBD2	-
TGTGCCAGCAGTCGTGGCATCGCGGGGGAGACCCAGTACTTC	CASSRGIAGETQYF	TRBV27	TRBJ2-5	-	-
TGTGCCAGCAGTCCCGGGACTAGCGGGAGTAGCGCTTCACGAAATACGCAGTATTTT	CASSPGTSGSSASRNTQYF	TRBV28	TRBJ2-3	TRBD2	-
TGCGCCAGCAGCCAAGGGACAGTCAGCAATCAGCCCCAGCATTTT	CASSQGTVSNQPQHF	TRBV4-1	TRBJ1-5	-	-
TGCGCCAGCAGCCAAGATTGGGGGGCGGGGGTGACCTACGAGCAGTACTTC	CASSQDWGAGVTYEQYF	TRBV4-1	TRBJ2-7	-	once